This TCR beta chain emerged from a study of shared clonotypes between healthy human individuals. Study results and limitations: Approximately 4.9% of naive CD4 clonotypes were shared across several donors.

Repertoires were generated with immunoSEQ multiplex PCR, while TCRdb's copy carries only in-frame clones and drops some. The repertoire consists of a few million clones, with just over 90% occurring once and the leading ten covering approximately 0.4%. The germline CDR1 and CDR2 sequences are MDHEN and SYDVKM. This CDR3 contains 17 residues. The V and J ends lost 8 bases and 9 bases respectively, with 29 bases between them. This clone appeared a single time. Its antigen is still unknown. This TCR was recovered from a man younger than 35 in good health. Some clones in this sample may be carry-over from other donors' samples. The chain employs TRBV28 and TRBJ1-5; D is perhaps TRBD1 (6 bases). What was sequenced was naive CD4+ T cells from PBMCs. Noted subset: CD45RA+ positively selected. Here the CDR3 DNA reads TGTGCCAGCGCGTACATCTACGGGCCACAGGGATCGGGGCCCCAGCATTTT. It encodes CASAYIYGPQGSGPQHF.